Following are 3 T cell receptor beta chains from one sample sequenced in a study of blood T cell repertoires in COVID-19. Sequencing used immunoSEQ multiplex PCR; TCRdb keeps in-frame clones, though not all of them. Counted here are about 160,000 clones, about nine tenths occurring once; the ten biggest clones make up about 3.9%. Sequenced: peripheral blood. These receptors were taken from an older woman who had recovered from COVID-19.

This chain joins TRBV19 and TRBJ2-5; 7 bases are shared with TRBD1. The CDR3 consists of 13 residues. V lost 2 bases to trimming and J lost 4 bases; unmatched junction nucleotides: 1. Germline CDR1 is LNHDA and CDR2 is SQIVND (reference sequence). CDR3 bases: TGTGCCAGTAGTATAAACAGGGGAGAGACCCAGTACTTC. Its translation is CASSINRGETQYF.

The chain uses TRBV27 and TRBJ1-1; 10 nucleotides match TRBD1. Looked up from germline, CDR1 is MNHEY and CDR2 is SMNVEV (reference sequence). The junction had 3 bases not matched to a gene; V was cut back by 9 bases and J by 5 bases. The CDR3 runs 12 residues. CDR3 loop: CASRTGGTEAFF. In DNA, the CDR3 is TGTGCCAGTAGGACAGGGGGGACTGAAGCTTTCTTT.

The CDR3 is CASSFGQFNQPQHF. The CDR3 DNA reads as TGTGCCAGCAGTTTTGGGCAGTTCAATCAGCCCCAGCATTTT. J is TRBJ1-5 and V is TRBV28; D ambiguous. CDR1 is MDHEN and CDR2 is SYDVKM in the germline V gene. V dropped 3 bases and J dropped 3 bases, with 9 bases sitting between them. The length of the CDR3 is 14 residues.